These 29 T cell receptor beta chains originate from one sample sequenced in a study of cytotoxic CD8 clonotypes in ibrutinib-treated CLL (dated by TCRdb to 2020 to 2023). The label giving this sample's time point can be read as: 20 to 30 months on ibrutinib. The library was produced with the immunoSEQ multiplex PCR assay. Not all clones reach the TCRdb copy of this immuneACCESS table, which keeps in-frame sequences only. Checked studies attribute under half of the gap to unresolved V genes and leave the rest unexplained. The sample yields tens of thousands of clones; under 80% were counted once. Of the sample, roughly 21% is held by the ten largest clones. Sequencing was performed on PBMCs, taken after 24 months of ibrutinib treatment. The receptor set was obtained from a human donor with chronic lymphocytic leukemia.

This clone was seen only a few times. The CDR3 here is CASSEWPGEAFF. The CDR3 coding sequence is TGTGCCAGCAGTGAATGGCCGGGTGAAGCTTTCTTT. V is TRBV6-1 and J is TRBJ1-1; D remains unclear. The CDR3 is 12 residues long. Germline V gives CDR1 MNHNS, CDR2 SASEGT. Trimming took off 2 bases at V and 7 bases at J, with 8 bases between the two ends.

This clone has just a few counts. The V and J genes are TRBV5-1 and TRBJ1-1, with D maybe TRBD1 (6 bases). From germline, CDR1 is SGHRS and CDR2 YFSETQ. The CDR3 has 12 residues. V gave up 0 bases and J gave up 12 bases, with 12 bases separating them. The CDR3 DNA reads TGCGCCAGCAGCTTGGCTCAGGGGTCGACTTTCTTT. Translated, it gives CASSLAQGSTFF. The full variable domain, with the rest looked up from reference TRBV5-1 and TRBJ1-1, is KAGVTQTPRYLIKTRGQQVTLSCSPISGHRSVSWYQQTPGQGLQFLFEYFSETQRNKGNFPGRFSGRQFSNSRSEMNVSTLELGDSALYLCASSLAQGSTFFGQGTRLTVV.

This chain uses TRBV7-9 with TRBJ2-2, with TRBD1 identical over 7 bases. Per the germline V gene, CDR1 is SEHNR and CDR2 is FQNEAQ (reference sequence). The CDR3 sequence is 15 residues long. V was clipped by 0 bases and J by 5 bases; unmatched bases: 3. CDR3 nucleotides: TGTGCCAGCAGCTTAGCAGGGGGCGAAACCGGGGAGCTGTTTTTT. Amino acid sequence: CASSLAGGETGELFF.

This chain connects TRBV9 to TRBJ2-1; D is perhaps TRBD1 (6 bases). This CDR3 comprises 14 residues. Per the germline V gene, CDR1 is SGDLS and CDR2 is YYNGEE. V lost 4 bases to trimming and J lost 2 bases, with 10 bases between them. DNA of the CDR3: TGTGCCAGCAGCATGGGACACCCCTACAATGAGCAGTTCTTC. Translated, it gives CASSMGHPYNEQFF.

The V and J genes are TRBV11-3 and TRBJ2-1; D ambiguous. Trimming stripped 5 bases from V and 8 bases from J, with 13 bases between. Per germline, CDR1 SGHNT and CDR2 YENEEA. CDR3 length: 13 residues. CDR3 amino acids: CASSAKRGYEQFF. CDR3 bases: TGTGCCAGCAGCGCCAAACGAGGTTATGAGCAGTTCTTC. The full variable domain, in which reference TRBV11-3 and TRBJ2-1 provide the parts outside the CDR3, is EAGVVQSPRYKIIEKKQPVAFWCNPISGHNTLYWYLQNLGQGPELLIRYENEEAVDDSQLPKDRFSAERLKGVDSTLKIQPAELGDSAVYLCASSAKRGYEQFFGPGTRLTVL.

V gene TRBV5-1 combines with J gene TRBJ2-1, with TRBD2 matching 13 bases. Germline assignment: CDR1 SGHRS and CDR2 YFSETQ. The junction had 7 bases not matched to a gene; V was cut back by 4 bases and J by 9 bases. CDR3 length equals 15 residues. The DNA of the CDR3 is TGCGCCAGCAGCGCGACTAGCGGGGGGTCCGCTGAGCAGTTCTTC. Protein: CASSATSGGSAEQFF.

The chain joins TRBV6-6 to TRBJ2-3, with D perhaps matching TRBD1 (5 bases). This CDR3 comprises 14 residues. The V and J ends lost 2 bases and 6 bases respectively, with 12 bases between them. CDR1 is MNHNY and CDR2 is SVGAGI in the germline V gene (reference sequence). The chain's CDR3 is CASSYTGPSDTQYF. The DNA for the CDR3 is TGTGCCAGCAGTTACACAGGACCCTCCGATACGCAGTATTTT.

This sequence joins TRBV7-8 and TRBJ1-5; D call uncertain. Trimming took 0 bases from V and 2 from J, leaving 11 bases between them. This CDR3 is 16 amino acids long. The germline CDR1 and CDR2 sequences are SGHVS and FQNEAQ. The CDR3 region is CASSLAPASGNQPQHF. DNA for the CDR3: TGTGCCAGCAGCTTAGCCCCAGCGAGTGGCAATCAGCCCCAGCATTTT.

V is TRBV5-1 and J is TRBJ2-3; weak D call: TRBD2 (5 bases). CDR3 size: 16 residues. CDR1 and CDR2 from the germline V gene are SGHRS and YFSETQ. Trimming left V 4 bases short and J 4 bases short, with 19 bases between. CDR3 protein: CASSANARAPPDTQYF. DNA of the CDR3: TGCGCCAGCAGCGCAAACGCGAGGGCCCCCCCAGATACGCAGTATTTT.

Concerning this clone itself: The sample carries other DNA sequences with the same CDR3. The CDR3: CASSLGGLGLYEQYF. The DNA of the CDR3 is TGCGCCAGCAGCCTCGGGGGACTAGGCCTCTACGAGCAGTACTTC. This chain joins TRBV5-1 and TRBJ2-7, with 8 bases matching TRBD2. After removal of 4 bases from V and 3 bases from J, the junction contained 9 bases not matched to a gene. CDR3 length: 15 amino acids. Germline V gene sequence: CDR1 SGHRS, CDR2 YFSETQ.

The chain links TRBV4-1 to TRBJ2-3, with 7 nucleotides matching TRBD1. This CDR3 contains 17 residues. Unmatched junction bases numbered 9, after V lost 3 bases and J lost 0 bases. CDR1 and CDR2 from the germline V gene are MGHRA and YSYEKL. The CDR3 DNA follows: TGCGCCAGCAGCCAGGCGGTTACGGGACAGAGCACAGATACGCAGTATTTT. Translated, it gives CASSQAVTGQSTDTQYF.

In DNA, the CDR3 is TGTGCCAGCAGTTACAGGACTAGCGGGAGGGCTTACGAGCAGTACTTC. This codes for CASSYRTSGRAYEQYF. V usage is TRBV6-5 and J usage is TRBJ2-7; 15 nucleotides line up with TRBD2. Germline lookup yields CDR1 MNHEY and CDR2 SVGAGI. The CDR3 is 16 amino acids. J lost 4 bases, V lost 2 bases, and 3 bases had no gene match.

CDR3 DNA sequence: TGTGCCAGCTCACTAACCGGGACAGGAGAGACCCAGTACTTC. Amino acid sequence: CASSLTGTGETQYF. The chain uses TRBV18 and TRBJ2-5; TRBD1 matches at 8 bases. The V gene's germline CDR1 is KGHSH and CDR2 LQKENI. V gave up 4 bases and J gave up 4 bases; unmatched junction bases: 5. The CDR3 is 14 residues long.

V gene TRBV6-6 combines with J gene TRBJ1-5, with TRBD1 identical over 9 bases. With 2 bases clipped from V and 0 bases from J, the junction kept 2 bases outside the gene matches. Germline V gives CDR1 MNHNY, CDR2 SVGAGI (reference sequence). The length of the CDR3 is 16 residues. CDR3 in amino acids: CASSYEQGASNQPQHF. Here the CDR3 DNA reads TGTGCCAGCAGTTACGAACAGGGGGCTAGCAATCAGCCCCAGCATTTT.

The chain joins TRBV28 to TRBJ1-5; TRBD1 aligns across 7 bases. Germline V lookup: CDR1 MDHEN, CDR2 SYDVKM. V dropped 6 bases and J dropped 4; count of bases not matched to a gene: 9. There are 15 residues in the CDR3. The CDR3 DNA follows: TGTGCCAGCAGCCGAACGGGACAGTTAAATCAGCCCCAGCATTTT. This gives the protein CASSRTGQLNQPQHF.

V usage is TRBV19 and J usage is TRBJ2-7, with D maybe TRBD2 (6 bases). This CDR3 is built from 15 residues. V lost 7 bases and J 2 bases, leaving 18 bases between the germline ends. The V gene's germline CDR1 is LNHDA and CDR2 SQIVND (reference sequence). CDR3 residues: CASKVSGTQPYEQYF. The DNA for the CDR3 is TGTGCCAGTAAGGTCTCGGGGACTCAACCCTACGAGCAGTACTTC.

The rearrangement links TRBV7-9 to TRBJ2-3; D is perhaps TRBD2 (6 bases). The CDR3 loop spans 14 amino acids. The V end lost 2 bases, the J end lost 6 bases, and 12 bases lay between the germline ends. The germline CDR1 and CDR2 sequences are SEHNR and FQNEAQ (reference sequence). DNA of the CDR3: TGTGCCAGCAGCTTATCGCTAGCGTCTGATACGCAGTATTTT. Protein product: CASSLSLASDTQYF.

V gene TRBV30 combines with J gene TRBJ2-7; D perhaps matches TRBD1 (6 bases). This CDR3 spans 15 amino acids. The germline V and J ends were trimmed by 4 bases and 3 bases, with 19 bases remaining between them. Looked up from germline, CDR1 is GTSNPN and CDR2 is SVGIG (reference sequence). CDR3 in DNA: TGTGCCTGGACTGGGGCAGGGGTCACCCGCTACGAGCAGTACTTC. It yields the protein CAWTGAGVTRYEQYF.

This chain connects TRBV5-1 to TRBJ1-4, with TRBD1 identical over 8 bases. The junction had 7 bases not matched to a gene; V was cut back by 2 bases and J by 7 bases. This CDR3 spans 15 amino acids. Germline loops: CDR1 SGHRS, CDR2 YFSETQ. The CDR3 protein is CASSLEQGDGEKLFF. The CDR3 DNA sequence: TGCGCCAGCAGCTTAGAACAGGGGGACGGTGAAAAACTGTTTTTT.

This clone has a handful of counts. V and J are TRBV2 and TRBJ2-5; D is undetermined. The germline V gene has CDR1 SNHLY and CDR2 FYNNEI. The CDR3 is made up of 14 amino acids. Trimming stripped 4 bases from V and 2 bases from J, with 11 bases between. This CDR3 is CASSAMGWQETQYF. For the CDR3, the DNA is TGTGCCAGCAGTGCGATGGGGTGGCAAGAGACCCAGTACTTC. Full variable domain (remainder filled in from reference TRBV2 and TRBJ2-5): EPEVTQTPSHQVTQMGQEVILRCVPISNHLYFYWYRQILGQKVEFLVSFYNNEISEKSEIFDDQFSVERPDGSNFTLKIRSTKLEDSAMYFCASSAMGWQETQYFGPGTRLLVL.

This rearrangement joins TRBV7-3 to TRBJ2-1, with 9 nucleotides matching TRBD2. The CDR3 covers 16 residues. Germline V gives CDR1 SGHTA, CDR2 FQGTGA. V dropped 2 bases and J dropped 7; count of bases not matched to a gene: 9. Written as DNA, the CDR3 is TGTGCCAGCAGCTTATCCGGGACTAGCTTGTGGAATGAGCAGTTCTTC. This codes for CASSLSGTSLWNEQFF.

The chain combines TRBV4-2 with TRBJ1-1, with D unresolved. V lost 3 bases to trimming and J lost 6 bases, with 23 bases between them. This CDR3 comprises 17 residues. Germline values: CDR1 LGHNA, CDR2 YNFKEQ. CDR3 DNA sequence: TGTGCCAGCAGCCAGGTAGGACGGGGTGGTGACGAGGCTGAAGCTTTCTTT. It codes for CASSQVGRGGDEAEAFF.

V and J are TRBV19 and TRBJ2-3, with no clear D. CDR1 is LNHDA and CDR2 is SQIVND in the germline V gene (reference sequence). V lost 4 bases, J lost 1 base, and 6 bases lay in between. CDR3 size: 13 residues. For the CDR3, the DNA is TGTGCCAGTAGTAGAAGGGGCACAGATACGCAGTATTTT. This sequence encodes CASSRRGTDTQYF.

This clone was detected a few times. The V gene is TRBV19, the J gene TRBJ1-5, with D unresolved. This CDR3 comprises 14 residues. Germline CDR1 LNHDA, CDR2 SQIVND (reference sequence). V lost 8 bases to trimming and J lost 5 bases, with 16 bases between them. For the CDR3, the DNA is TGTGCCAGTCGAGAGGGCGAGTGGGATCAGCCCCAGCATTTT. As protein: CASREGEWDQPQHF.

V gene TRBV7-9 combines with J gene TRBJ1-5; 9 nucleotides match TRBD1. CDR3 length equals 16 residues. V shed 1 base and J 1 base; nucleotides not matched to a gene: 2. Germline V lookup: CDR1 SEHNR, CDR2 FQNEAQ (reference sequence). The CDR3 DNA reads TGTGCCAGCAGCTTAGAACAGGGGGCAAGCAATCAGCCCCAGCATTTT. It translates to CASSLEQGASNQPQHF.

The rearrangement links TRBV19 to TRBJ1-1, with D possibly matching TRBD1 (5 bases). The ends were cut back, 3 bases at V and 10 bases at J, with 21 bases in the middle. The CDR3 covers 15 residues. The V gene's germline CDR1 is LNHDA and CDR2 SQIVND (reference sequence). This CDR3 is CASSIPPRGGEGAFF. The CDR3 DNA reads TGTGCCAGTAGTATCCCCCCCCGGGGGGGAGAAGGAGCTTTCTTT.

This chain uses TRBV10-3 with TRBJ1-1; unclear D gene. V was trimmed by 4 bases and J by 0 bases, leaving 6 bases between them. The CDR3 covers 13 residues. Germline CDR1 ENHRY, CDR2 SYGVKD. The CDR3 loop reads CAISADMNTEAFF. The CDR3 region has the DNA TGTGCCATCAGTGCAGACATGAACACTGAAGCTTTCTTT.

This clone is medium-sized (0.01 to 0.1%). In DNA form, the CDR3 reads TGCAGCGGCCGTTGGGGTAACACTGAAGCTTTCTTT. It specifies CSGRWGNTEAFF. This sequence joins TRBV29-1 and TRBJ1-1; D gene uncertain. The CDR3 contains 12 residues. Germline CDR1 is SQVTM and CDR2 is ANQGSEA. V was pared by 7 bases and J by 2 bases, with 11 bases between.

The chain combines TRBV2 with TRBJ2-7, with 7 bases aligning to TRBD2. Germline-derived CDR1 and CDR2 are SNHLY and FYNNEI. V was clipped by 6 bases and J by 6 bases; unmatched bases: 11. This CDR3 has 14 amino acids. The CDR3 reads CASRGWGGRAEQYF. CDR3 bases: TGTGCCAGCAGAGGCTGGGGGGGTCGGGCCGAGCAGTACTTC.